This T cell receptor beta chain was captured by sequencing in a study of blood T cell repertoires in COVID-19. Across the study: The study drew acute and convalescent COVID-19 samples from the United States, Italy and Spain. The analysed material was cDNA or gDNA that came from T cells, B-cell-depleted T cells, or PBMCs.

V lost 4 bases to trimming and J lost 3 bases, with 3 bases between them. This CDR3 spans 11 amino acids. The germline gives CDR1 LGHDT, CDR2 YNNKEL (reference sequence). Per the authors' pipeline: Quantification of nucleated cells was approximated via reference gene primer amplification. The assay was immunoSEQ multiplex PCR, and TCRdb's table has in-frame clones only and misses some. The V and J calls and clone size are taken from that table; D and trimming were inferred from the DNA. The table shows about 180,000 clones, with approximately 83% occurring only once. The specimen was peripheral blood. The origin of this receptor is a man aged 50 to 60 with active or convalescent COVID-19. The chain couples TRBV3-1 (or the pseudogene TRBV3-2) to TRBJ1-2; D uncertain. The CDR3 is CASSRDYGYTF. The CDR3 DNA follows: TGTGCCAGCAGCCGAGACTATGGCTACACCTTC.